The 10 T cell receptor beta chains in this list originate from one sample, sequenced in a study of vaccination effects on CD4 cells after COVID-19. Their antigens are not known. Using viral peptide pools, the ViraFEST assay grew out antigen-specific CD4+ T cells prior to sequencing. Following culture for about ten days, CD4+ T cells were isolated. Vaccine recipients lacked prior SARS-CoV-2 infection and had negative nucleocapsid antibodies. The repertoire was sequenced with immunoSEQ multiplex PCR; TCRdb's copy has only in-frame clones and lacks some. Of tens of thousands of clones in the sample, approximately 75% were seen once. The sequenced sample was CD4+ T cells from PBMCs cultured with HCoV-NL63 spike peptides, obtained before COVID-19 vaccination. These receptors were taken from a human donor who received a COVID-19 vaccine.

J is TRBJ2-7 and V is TRBV30, with D perhaps matching TRBD1 or TRBD2 (5 bases each). This CDR3 has 15 residues. V was trimmed by 5 bases and J by 3 bases, leaving 20 bases between them. CDR1 is GTSNPN, CDR2 SVGIG, per germline (reference sequence). This CDR3 reads CAWPPPGGAGYEQYV. CDR3 bases: TGTGCCTGGCCGCCCCCCGGTGGGGCGGGCTACGAGCAGTACGTC.

The rearrangement uses TRBV5-3 and TRBJ1-1; D is possibly TRBD1 (5 bases). TRBV5-3 is known as an ORF, though its function is uncertain. Trimming removed 2 bases from V and 3 bases from J, with 8 bases in between. The CDR3 consists of 13 residues. CDR3 coding DNA: TGTGCCAGAAGCTTTGGGGGGGACACTGAAGCTTTCTTT. This codes for CARSFGGDTEAFF.

The chain joins TRBV11-3 to TRBJ2-3; 9 nucleotides match TRBD2. V was pared by 1 base and J by 3 bases, with 8 bases of the junction left unmatched. Germline V lookup: CDR1 SGHNT, CDR2 YENEEA. The CDR3 extends over 17 amino acids. The CDR3 DNA reads as TGTGCCAGCAGCTTAGGCCAGTGGGGACTAGCAACAGATACGCAGTATTTT. Translation: CASSLGQWGLATDTQYF. Based on the CDR3 plus reference TRBV11-3 and TRBJ2-3, the full variable domain is EAGVVQSPRYKIIEKKQPVAFWCNPISGHNTLYWYLQNLGQGPELLIRYENEEAVDDSQLPKDRFSAERLKGVDSTLKIQPAELGDSAVYLCASSLGQWGLATDTQYFGPGTRLTVL.

The chain carries TRBV15 and TRBJ2-3; TRBD2 agrees at 7 bases. Germline CDR1 is LNHNV and CDR2 is YYDKDF (reference sequence). The trim removed 2 bases at V and 2 bases at J, leaving 7 bases unmatched. The length of the CDR3 is 16 residues. The CDR3 protein is CATSRTGTTHTDTQYF. In nucleotides, the CDR3 is TGTGCCACCAGCAGAACCGGGACTACTCACACAGATACGCAGTATTTT.

This rearrangement joins TRBV5-1 to TRBJ2-5, with TRBD2 matching 8 bases. There are 17 residues in the CDR3. From germline, CDR1 is SGHRS and CDR2 YFSETQ. The V gene end was trimmed by 0 bases and the J gene end by 2 bases; junction bases not matched to a gene: 9. CDR3 bases: TGCGCCAGCAGCTTGGCGAGGGTAGCGGGGCGACAAGAGACCCAGTACTTC. Residues: CASSLARVAGRQETQYF.

The rearrangement joins TRBV6-6 to TRBJ1-4; D not certain. Trimming took 6 bases from V and 0 from J, leaving 14 bases between them. The CDR3 contains 16 residues. Germline V gene lookup returns CDR1 MNHNY and CDR2 SVGAGI (reference sequence). The DNA of the CDR3 is TGTGCCAGCAGGTTACACGGGGAGTCAACTAATGAAAAACTGTTTTTT. It codes for CASRLHGESTNEKLFF.

The rearrangement links TRBV27 to TRBJ2-3; 12 nucleotides agree with TRBD2. The germline V gene has CDR1 MNHEY and CDR2 SMNVEV (reference sequence). This CDR3 is 17 amino acids long. Trimming took 4 bases from V and 2 from J; bases not matched to a gene: 7. The CDR3 loop is CASSSVRTSGATDTQYF. The CDR3 DNA reads as TGTGCCAGCAGTTCTGTACGGACTAGCGGGGCCACAGATACGCAGTATTTT.

The CDR3 is CATTMGLSTDTQYF. CDR3 sequence (DNA): TGTGCCACCACCATGGGACTGAGCACAGATACGCAGTATTTT. The chain links TRBV2 to TRBJ2-3, with D possibly TRBD2 on 6 matching bases. Germline-derived CDR1 and CDR2 are SNHLY and FYNNEI. Trimming pared 10 bases from V and 0 bases from J, leaving 14 bases between. The CDR3 runs to 14 residues.

The CDR3 loop reads CATSGGTVNTEAFF. The CDR3 DNA reads as TGTGCCACCAGTGGTGGGACGGTGAACACTGAAGCTTTCTTT. The V call is TRBV24-1, the J call TRBJ1-1; a weak D match, TRBD1 (5 bases). CDR1 KGHDR and CDR2 SFDVKD come from the germline V gene. V was clipped by 5 bases and J by 0 bases, with 9 bases between them. This CDR3 comprises 14 residues.

In this sample, this clone turned up once. The chain carries TRBV4-3 and TRBJ2-2, with D perhaps TRBD1 (6 bases). Trimming cost V 3 bases and J 0 bases, with 26 bases left between them. The CDR3 consists of 21 residues. The germline gives CDR1 LGHNA, CDR2 YSLEER. CDR3 residues: CASSHGTGHSMVGPNTGELFF. The DNA for the CDR3 is TGCGCCAGCAGCCATGGAACGGGACACTCTATGGTGGGGCCGAACACCGGGGAGCTGTTTTTT.